This TCR beta chain stems from a study of shared clonotypes between healthy human individuals. Study-wide points: Researchers found naive subsets generally carried larger estimated richness than memory subsets.

As regards this clone: No antigen is known for it.

This table comes from immunoSEQ multiplex PCR, and its TCRdb copy is limited to in-frame clones, with some not included. The sample lists around 370,000 clones, just over 95% occurring once. With 6 bases clipped from V and 6 bases from J, the junction kept 14 bases outside the gene matches. This CDR3 contains 16 residues. CDR1 is SNHLY and CDR2 is FYNNEI in the germline V gene. Those who donated, Caucasian adults without exception, all lived in Nashville, Tennessee. The sample consisted of memory CD8+ T cells sorted from blood. The subset is: CD45RO+ cells pooled with CCR7-negative TemRA cells. The rearrangement links TRBV2 to TRBJ2-1, with TRBD1 identical over 7 bases. The receptor was isolated from a man in his thirties or forties in good health. This chain's CDR3 is CASSFRGGPLSNEQFF. CDR3 coding DNA: TGTGCCAGCAGCTTCCGAGGGGGCCCCCTGAGCAATGAGCAGTTCTTC.